Below are 15 T cell receptor beta chains sequenced from a single sample in a study of blood T cells in healthy people across ages. A sample-barcoded 5' primer and a J-beta primer mix were used in a second PCR of about 7 to 12 cycles. TCRdb independently ran MiXCR on the 5' RACE reads; one entry per CDR3 protein. Of 1.4 million to 1.5 million distinct CDR3 sequences listed, approximately 40% were seen once; the top ten hold under 8%. The specimen was blood. These TCRs come from a woman between 18 and 29 years old in good health.

The chain is built from TRBV18 and TRBJ2-2; D call uncertain. The V gene lost 4 bases and the J gene lost 1 base, with 16 bases spanning the gap. This CDR3 spans 17 amino acids. Looked up from germline, CDR1 is KGHSH and CDR2 is LQKENI. CDR3 sequence reads: CASSRQPVSKNTGELFF. The CDR3 coding sequence is TGTGCCAGCTCACGGCAACCAGTGTCGAAGAACACCGGGGAGCTGTTTTTT.

This clonotype was seen only a few times. This chain links TRBV7-2 with TRBJ2-1; D call uncertain. Germline V CDR1 and CDR2: SGHTA, FQGNSA. This CDR3 contains 15 residues. Trimming shortened V by 1 base and J by 7 bases, and 14 bases separated the two germline ends. CDR3 nucleotide sequence: TGTGCCAGCAGCTTAGATCTGTATTACTTTAATGAGCAGTTCTTC. This encodes CASSLDLYYFNEQFF.

A few counts support this clonotype. The chain recombines TRBV5-1 with TRBJ2-1; TRBD1 matches at 7 bases. Germline V gives CDR1 SGHRS, CDR2 YFSETQ. This CDR3 is 13 amino acids long. With V trimmed by 0 bases and J by 8 bases, 2 bases remained unmatched. The CDR3 nucleotides read TGCGCCAGCAGCTTGGCCGACAGGGATGAGCAGTTCTTC. Protein: CASSLADRDEQFF. Full variable domain (outside the CDR3, taken from reference TRBV5-1 and TRBJ2-1): KAGVTQTPRYLIKTRGQQVTLSCSPISGHRSVSWYQQTPGQGLQFLFEYFSETQRNKGNFPGRFSGRQFSNSRSEMNVSTLELGDSALYLCASSLADRDEQFFGPGTRLTVL.

CDR3 sequence (DNA): TGTGCCAGCAGAAGCCGAAGTGAGAATGAGCAGTTCTTC. It specifies CASRSRSENEQFF. V usage is TRBV11-3 and J usage is TRBJ2-1; D unresolved. The CDR3 loop spans 13 amino acids. Germline V lookup: CDR1 SGHNT, CDR2 YENEEA. V lost 6 bases and J lost 7, with 13 bases in between.

This clonotype has more than one count but fewer than ten. J is TRBJ2-3 and V is TRBV7-2; 7 bases line up with TRBD1. V dropped 5 bases and J dropped 6; count of bases not matched to a gene: 11. This CDR3 is built from 15 residues. Germline V gene lookup returns CDR1 SGHTA and CDR2 FQGNSA. CDR3 in amino acids: CASSPRQGPSDTQYF. The CDR3 nucleotides are TGTGCCAGCAGCCCCCGACAGGGTCCTTCGGATACGCAGTATTTT.

This clonotype was detected only a few times. The rearrangement joins TRBV9 to TRBJ2-1; D is unclear. The V gene's germline CDR1 is SGDLS and CDR2 YYNGEE. Trimming took 4 bases from V and 7 from J, leaving 12 bases between them. The CDR3 is made up of 13 amino acids. The CDR3 here is CASSTGLGNEQFF. The CDR3 bases are TGTGCCAGCAGCACTGGGCTAGGAAATGAGCAGTTCTTC.

The V gene is TRBV20-1, the J gene TRBJ1-2; tentative D call: TRBD1 (6 bases). The CDR3 covers 13 residues. From germline, CDR1 is DFQATT and CDR2 SNEGSKA (reference sequence). V shed 0 bases and J shed 8 bases, with 13 bases lying between them. The CDR3 is CSARDPGGAGYTF. The CDR3 DNA sequence: TGCAGTGCTAGAGATCCCGGGGGGGCAGGCTACACCTTC.

This clonotype was observed a few times. The V and J genes are TRBV7-9 and TRBJ2-7, with D possibly being TRBD1 (6 bases). V lost 5 bases to trimming and J lost 1 base, with 18 bases between them. The CDR3 is 16 residues long. Germline loops: CDR1 SEHNR, CDR2 FQNEAQ (reference sequence). The chain's CDR3 is CASSPSGAQESYEQYF. The CDR3 DNA reads TGTGCCAGCAGCCCATCAGGGGCACAAGAGTCCTACGAGCAGTACTTC.

The chain links TRBV3-1 to TRBJ2-3; 12 bases are shared with TRBD2. The germline gives CDR1 LGHDT, CDR2 YNNKEL (reference sequence). There are 15 residues in the CDR3. Trimming cost V 1 base and J 6 bases; bases outside gene matches: 2. In nucleotides, the CDR3 is TGTGCCAGCAGCCAAGGGACTAGCGGGACGGATACGCAGTATTTT. It translates to CASSQGTSGTDTQYF.

This chain connects TRBV29-1 to TRBJ2-5; 9 nucleotides match TRBD1. V shed 7 bases and J 0 bases; nucleotides not matched to a gene: 6. The CDR3 has 14 residues. The germline V gene has CDR1 SQVTM and CDR2 ANQGSEA. This chain's CDR3 is CSGGDRVNQETQYF. The CDR3 DNA is TGCAGCGGAGGGGACAGGGTCAACCAAGAGACCCAGTACTTC.

This clonotype was detected only a few times. The V and J genes are TRBV5-1 and TRBJ2-3; D perhaps matches TRBD1 (5 bases). This CDR3 contains 15 residues. Trimming left V 2 bases short and J 0 bases short, with 10 bases between. Germline V lookup: CDR1 SGHRS, CDR2 YFSETQ. The CDR3 bases are TGCGCCAGCAGCTTAACAGGAAGAAGCACAGATACGCAGTATTTT. Translating gives CASSLTGRSTDTQYF. The whole variable domain, filled in from reference TRBV5-1 and TRBJ2-3, reads KAGVTQTPRYLIKTRGQQVTLSCSPISGHRSVSWYQQTPGQGLQFLFEYFSETQRNKGNFPGRFSGRQFSNSRSEMNVSTLELGDSALYLCASSLTGRSTDTQYFGPGTRLTVL.

There are a few counts of this clonotype. A read error is possible here, since a much larger clone lies one base away. The chain has TRBV5-1 and TRBJ2-5; 8 positions agree with TRBD1. The CDR3 totals 14 residues. Looked up from germline, CDR1 is SGHRS and CDR2 is YFSETQ. V shed 7 bases and J 4 bases; nucleotides not matched to a gene: 9. The CDR3 region has the DNA TGCGCCAGCGCCGGGACAGGTTCTCTAGAGACCCAGTACTTC. It is translated as CASAGTGSLETQYF. Combining the CDR3 with reference TRBV5-1 and TRBJ2-5 gives the whole variable domain KAGVTQTPRYLIKTRGQQVTLSCSPISGHRSVSWYQQTPGQGLQFLFEYFSETQRNKGNFPGRFSGRQFSNSRSEMNVSTLELGDSALYLCASAGTGSLETQYFGPGTRLLVL.

This clonotype was recorded a few times. V is TRBV4-1 and J is TRBJ1-2; D is unresolved. CDR3 length: 13 residues. Germline V gene lookup returns CDR1 MGHRA and CDR2 YSYEKL. V shed 4 bases and J shed 2 bases, with 8 bases lying between them. CDR3 bases: TGCGCCAGCAGCCGGCTGTCGAACTATGGCTACACCTTC. Translation: CASSRLSNYGYTF.

This clonotype was picked up a small number of times. The chain employs TRBV6-5 and TRBJ2-7, with D unresolved. Germline-derived CDR1 and CDR2 are MNHEY and SVGAGI. The CDR3 sequence is 16 residues long. Trimming took 2 bases from V and 2 from J, leaving 16 bases between them. DNA of the CDR3: TGTGCCAGCAGTTACAACCGCCGGTCAGCAACCTACGAGCAGTACTTC. This translates into CASSYNRRSATYEQYF.

This clonotype was detected only a few times. The chain's CDR3 is CASSLQGYGNSPLHF. CDR3 DNA: TGTGCCAGCAGTTTACAGGGGTACGGTAATTCACCCCTCCACTTT. The chain has TRBV27 and TRBJ1-6, with a tentative D call TRBD1 (6 bases). The CDR3 contains 15 residues. Trimming removed 2 bases from V and 6 bases from J, with 11 bases in between. Germline values: CDR1 MNHEY, CDR2 SMNVEV (reference sequence).